The sequence of this TCR beta chain was determined in a study of T cell responses to AZD1222 COVID-19 vaccine. The data were produced by immunoSEQ multiplex PCR, yet TCRdb's version contains in-frame clones alone and is incomplete. Of roughly 100,000 clones listed, 84% were seen once; the top ten hold about a sixth. The germline V gene encodes CDR1 MGHRA and CDR2 YSYEKL. Trimming shortened V by 1 base and J by 1 base, and 8 bases separated the two germline ends. The length of the CDR3 is 15 residues. The sequence came from an adult in good health. The sample consisted of peripheral blood, taken on day 0 of AZD1222 vaccination. The chain is built from TRBV4-1 and TRBJ1-3; D not certain. Here the CDR3 DNA reads TGCGCCAGCAGCCAAGCGGGGTTTTCTGGAAACACCATATATTTT. It translates to CASSQAGFSGNTIYF.